The rows below give T cell receptor beta chains drawn from one sample of a study of blood T cell repertoires in COVID-19. Assay used: immunoSEQ multiplex PCR; TCRdb lists only in-frame clones, some missing. The repertoire holds approximately 220,000 clones, with about nine tenths as singletons. Sequencing was performed on PBMCs or T cells enriched from blood (not recorded which). These receptors originate from a woman aged 25 to 39 who had recovered from COVID-19. Each CDR3 is given with its conserved first and last residue. Fields, in order: V gene, clone size, D gene, J gene, CDR3 DNA, CDR3 protein. D genes are given only for firm matches. The listing skips clone size in some rows; elsewhere it reads once, few, many or a size class.

V: TRBV4-3; size: .; D: .; J: TRBJ1-2; DNA: TGCGCCAGCAGCCAAGTAGCGGCGCCCTATGGCTACACCTTC; CDR3: CASSQVAAPYGYTF
V: TRBV27; size: few; D: TRBD1; J: TRBJ1-2; DNA: TGTGCCAGCAGTTCTACAGGGGGCAACTATGGCTACACCTTC; CDR3: CASSSTGGNYGYTF
V: TRBV4-2; size: .; D: .; J: TRBJ2-7; DNA: TGTGCCAGCAGCCAAGATACAGAGTCCTACGAGCAGTACTTC; CDR3: CASSQDTESYEQYF
V: TRBV7-2; size: .; D: .; J: TRBJ1-2; DNA: TGTGCCAGCAGCTCGGGGACTGGTACTGGCTACACCTTC; CDR3: CASSSGTGTGYTF
V: TRBV3-1/TRBV3-2; size: .; D: .; J: TRBJ2-1; DNA: TGTGCCAGCAGCCGGAGGGGCCTTAATGAGCAGTTCTTC; CDR3: CASSRRGLNEQFF
V: TRBV29-1; size: .; D: TRBD2; J: TRBJ2-3; DNA: TGCAGCGTTCCCCGGGGGGGGCTCCGCACAGATACGCAGTATTTT; CDR3: CSVPRGGLRTDTQYF
V: TRBV6-2/TRBV6-3; size: .; D: .; J: TRBJ2-3; DNA: TGTGCCAGCAGTTTTCCTCGGGGAAGCACAGATACGCAGTATTTT; CDR3: CASSFPRGSTDTQYF
V: TRBV25-1; size: once; D: .; J: TRBJ1-1; DNA: TGTGCCAGCAGTATAAATCCGAACACTGAAGCTTTCTTT; CDR3: CASSINPNTEAFF
V: TRBV21-1; size: .; D: .; J: TRBJ1-3; DNA: TGTGCCAGCAGCCCTCAAGGAGGGGGCGAGGGAAACACCATATATTTT; CDR3: CASSPQGGGEGNTIYF
V: TRBV2; size: .; D: TRBD1; J: TRBJ1-2; DNA: TGTGCCAGCAGAAAAGACAGGGACTATGGCTACACCTTC; CDR3: CASRKDRDYGYTF